The 6 T cell receptor beta chains presented below share a single source sample, sequenced in a study of T cell responses to AZD1222 COVID-19 vaccine. Measured with immunoSEQ multiplex PCR; TCRdb has only the in-frame clones, and not every one. The repertoire includes 95,000 to 100,000 clones, less than 90% of them detected once, and 16% sits in the top ten. Sequenced material: peripheral blood, taken on day 0 of AZD1222 vaccination. The receptors were sampled from an adult in good health.

The rearrangement joins TRBV7-6 to TRBJ1-4; 11 bases align to TRBD1. With V trimmed by 5 bases and J by 8 bases, 7 bases remained unmatched. The CDR3 is 15 residues long. CDR1 and CDR2 (germline): SGHVS, FNYEAQ. The CDR3: CASSTGQGAGEKLFF. For the CDR3, the DNA is TGTGCCAGCAGCACCGGACAGGGGGCCGGAGAAAAACTGTTTTTT.

The chain is built from TRBV6-5 and TRBJ2-1; perhaps TRBD2 as D (6 bases). The CDR3 totals 14 residues. V was cut by 6 bases and J by 6 bases, with 15 bases left in between. CDR1 and CDR2 from the germline V gene are MNHEY and SVGAGI. The chain's CDR3 is CASSFMGLPNEQFF. The CDR3 bases are TGTGCCAGCAGCTTCATGGGACTGCCCAATGAGCAGTTCTTC.

J is TRBJ1-2 and V is TRBV10-3; D is perhaps TRBD1 (6 bases). The CDR3 runs 14 residues. The V end lost 2 bases, the J end lost 6 bases, and 13 bases lay between the germline ends. Per the germline V gene, CDR1 is ENHRY and CDR2 is SYGVKD. The DNA for the CDR3 is TGTGCCATCAGTGAGGCCGGGGGCTGGGATGGCTACACCTTC. This translates into CAISEAGGWDGYTF.

This clone was counted a few times. The V and J genes are TRBV6-5 and TRBJ1-1, with D maybe TRBD1 (5 bases). The CDR3 sequence is 12 residues long. V gave up 4 bases and J gave up 9 bases, with 12 bases separating them. Per the germline V gene, CDR1 is MNHEY and CDR2 is SVGAGI. The CDR3 protein is CASSSLEGQAFF. CDR3 DNA sequence: TGTGCCAGCAGTTCCCTGGAGGGGCAAGCTTTCTTT.

V is TRBV7-3 and J is TRBJ2-7, with 14 bases aligning to TRBD2. Germline V gives CDR1 SGHTA, CDR2 FQGTGA. This CDR3 spans 15 amino acids. Germline trimming cut 3 bases from V and 5 bases from J; bases unmatched to any gene: 3. Written as DNA, the CDR3 is TGTGCCAGCAGCTTGGGACTAGCGGGAGTGGACGAGCAGTACTTC. Translated: CASSLGLAGVDEQYF.

The chain has TRBV21-1 and TRBJ2-7; no DNA check was done on the table's D call, TRBD1. TRBV21-1 counts as a pseudogene. CDR3 size: 17 residues. The CDR3 coding sequence is TGTGCCAGCAGCAGCTCGCGGGGACAGGGGACTACCTACGAGCAGTACTTC. This gives the protein CASSSSRGQGTTYEQYF.